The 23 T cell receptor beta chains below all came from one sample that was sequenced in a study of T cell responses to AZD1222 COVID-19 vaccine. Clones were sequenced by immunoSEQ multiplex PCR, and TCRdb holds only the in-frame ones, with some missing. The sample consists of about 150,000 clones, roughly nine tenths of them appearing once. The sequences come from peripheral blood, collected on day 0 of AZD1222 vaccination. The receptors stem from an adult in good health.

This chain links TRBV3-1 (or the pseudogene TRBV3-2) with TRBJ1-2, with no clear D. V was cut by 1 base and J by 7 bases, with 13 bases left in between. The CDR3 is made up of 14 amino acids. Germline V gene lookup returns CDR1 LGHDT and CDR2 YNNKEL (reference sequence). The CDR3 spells CASSQGKGSIGYTF. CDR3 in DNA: TGTGCCAGCAGCCAAGGTAAAGGGTCTATTGGCTACACCTTC.

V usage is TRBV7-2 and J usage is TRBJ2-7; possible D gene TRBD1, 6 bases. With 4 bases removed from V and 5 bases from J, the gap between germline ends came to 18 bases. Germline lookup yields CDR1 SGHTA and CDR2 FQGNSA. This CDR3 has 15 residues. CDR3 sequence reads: CASSSSFGQRDEQYF. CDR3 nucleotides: TGTGCCAGCAGCTCTTCATTCGGACAGCGTGACGAGCAGTACTTC.

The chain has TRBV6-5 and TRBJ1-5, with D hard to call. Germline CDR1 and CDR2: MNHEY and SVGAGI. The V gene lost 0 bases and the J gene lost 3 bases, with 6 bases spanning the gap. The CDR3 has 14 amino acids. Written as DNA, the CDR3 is TGTGCCAGCAGTTACTCTTCGGCCAATCAGCCCCAGCATTTT. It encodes CASSYSSANQPQHF.

This CDR3 reads CASFSNQPQHF. As DNA, the CDR3 is TGTGCCAGCTTTAGCAATCAGCCCCAGCATTTT. V is TRBV28 and J is TRBJ1-5; D is ambiguous. The germline V gene encodes CDR1 MDHEN and CDR2 SYDVKM. This CDR3 region has 11 residues. V shed 8 bases and J shed 0 bases, with 2 bases lying between them.

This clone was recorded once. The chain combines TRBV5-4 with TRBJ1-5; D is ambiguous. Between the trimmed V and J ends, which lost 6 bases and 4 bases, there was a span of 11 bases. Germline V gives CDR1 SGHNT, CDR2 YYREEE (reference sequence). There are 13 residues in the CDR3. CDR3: CASTQDGNQPQHF. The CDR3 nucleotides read TGTGCCAGCACCCAGGACGGAAATCAGCCCCAGCATTTT.

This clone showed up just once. Here the CDR3 reads CASSQVPLRLGYTF. The CDR3 nucleotides read TGTGCCAGCAGCCAAGTACCATTGCGGCTTGGCTACACCTTC. The genes are TRBV3-1 (or the pseudogene TRBV3-2) and TRBJ1-2; D not certain. The CDR3 has 14 residues. In germline, CDR1 is LGHDT, CDR2 YNNKEL (reference sequence). The V gene lost 1 base and the J gene lost 7 bases, with 13 bases spanning the gap.

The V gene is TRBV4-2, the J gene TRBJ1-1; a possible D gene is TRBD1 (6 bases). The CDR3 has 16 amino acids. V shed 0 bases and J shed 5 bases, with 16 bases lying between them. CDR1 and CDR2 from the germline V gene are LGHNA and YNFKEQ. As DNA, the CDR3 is TGTGCCAGCAGCCAAGATATCAGGAAAGGACAGACTGAAGCTTTCTTT. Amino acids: CASSQDIRKGQTEAFF.

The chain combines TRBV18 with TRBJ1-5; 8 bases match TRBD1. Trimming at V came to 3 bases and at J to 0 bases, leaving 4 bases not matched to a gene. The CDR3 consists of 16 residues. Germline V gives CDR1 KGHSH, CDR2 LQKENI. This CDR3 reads CASSPQGAGSNQPQHF. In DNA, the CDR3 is TGTGCCAGCTCACCCCAGGGGGCCGGTAGCAATCAGCCCCAGCATTTT.

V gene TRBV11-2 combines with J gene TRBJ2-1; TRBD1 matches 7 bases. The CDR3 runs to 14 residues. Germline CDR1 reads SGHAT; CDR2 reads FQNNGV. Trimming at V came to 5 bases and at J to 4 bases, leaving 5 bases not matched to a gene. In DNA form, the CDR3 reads TGTGCCAGCAGCAAGGACAGGCAATACAATGAGCAGTTCTTC. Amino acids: CASSKDRQYNEQFF.

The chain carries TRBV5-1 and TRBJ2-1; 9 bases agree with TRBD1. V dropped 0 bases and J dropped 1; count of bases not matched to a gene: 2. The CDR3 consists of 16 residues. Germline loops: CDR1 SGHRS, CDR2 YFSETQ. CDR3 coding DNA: TGCGCCAGCAGCTTGGTGGGGACAGGGTCCTACAATGAGCAGTTCTTC. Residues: CASSLVGTGSYNEQFF.

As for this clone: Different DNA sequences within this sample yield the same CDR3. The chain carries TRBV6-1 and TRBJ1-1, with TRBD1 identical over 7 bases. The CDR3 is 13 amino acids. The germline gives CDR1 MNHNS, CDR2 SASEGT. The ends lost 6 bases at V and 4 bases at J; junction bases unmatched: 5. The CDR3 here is CASSDRQGTEAFF. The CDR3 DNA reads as TGTGCCAGCAGCGACCGACAGGGCACTGAAGCTTTCTTT.

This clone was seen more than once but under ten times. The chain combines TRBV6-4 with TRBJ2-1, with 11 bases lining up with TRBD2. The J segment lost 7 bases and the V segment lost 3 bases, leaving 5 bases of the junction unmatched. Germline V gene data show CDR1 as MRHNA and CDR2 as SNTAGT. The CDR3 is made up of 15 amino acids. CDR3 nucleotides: TGTGCCAGCAGTGAGCTAGCGGGAGGTAAGAATGAGCAGTTCTTC. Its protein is CASSELAGGKNEQFF.

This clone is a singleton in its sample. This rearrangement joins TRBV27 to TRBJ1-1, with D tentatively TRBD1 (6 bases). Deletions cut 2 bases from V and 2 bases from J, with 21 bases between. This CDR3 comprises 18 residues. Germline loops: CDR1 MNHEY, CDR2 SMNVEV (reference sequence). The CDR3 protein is CASSLRGAGTPENTEAFF. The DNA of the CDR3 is TGTGCCAGCAGTTTAAGAGGGGCCGGGACACCCGAAAACACTGAAGCTTTCTTT.

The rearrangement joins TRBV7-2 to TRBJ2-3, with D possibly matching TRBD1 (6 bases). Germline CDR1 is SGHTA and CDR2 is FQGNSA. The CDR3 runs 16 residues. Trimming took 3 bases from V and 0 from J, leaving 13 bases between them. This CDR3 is CASSFRGYGSTDTQYF. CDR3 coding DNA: TGTGCCAGCAGCTTCAGGGGTTATGGGAGCACAGATACGCAGTATTTT.

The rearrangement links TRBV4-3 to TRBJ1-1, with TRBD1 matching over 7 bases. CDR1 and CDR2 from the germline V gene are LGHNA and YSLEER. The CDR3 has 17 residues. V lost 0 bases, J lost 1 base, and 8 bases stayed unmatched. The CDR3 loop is CASSQDGWDSGNTEAFF. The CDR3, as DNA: TGCGCCAGCAGCCAAGACGGATGGGACAGTGGGAACACTGAAGCTTTCTTT.

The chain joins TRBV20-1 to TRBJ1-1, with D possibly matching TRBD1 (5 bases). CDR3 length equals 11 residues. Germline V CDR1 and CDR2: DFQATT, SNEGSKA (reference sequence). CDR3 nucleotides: TGCAGGCCCAGGGTGAACACTGAAGCTTTCTTT. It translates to CRPRVNTEAFF.

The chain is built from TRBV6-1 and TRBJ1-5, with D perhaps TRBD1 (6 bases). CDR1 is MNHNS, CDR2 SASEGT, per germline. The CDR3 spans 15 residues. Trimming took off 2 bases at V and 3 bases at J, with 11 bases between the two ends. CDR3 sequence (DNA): TGTGCCAGCAGTGAACAAGACAGGATCAATCAGCCCCAGCATTTT. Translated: CASSEQDRINQPQHF.

This CDR3 is CASSLTGTSGFNEQFF. For the CDR3, the DNA is TGTGCCAGCAGCCTAACCGGGACTAGCGGATTCAATGAGCAGTTCTTC. The rearrangement joins TRBV7-8 to TRBJ2-1, with 11 bases aligning to TRBD2. The CDR3 has 16 residues. The V gene's germline CDR1 is SGHVS and CDR2 FQNEAQ. J lost 6 bases, V lost 5 bases, and 9 bases had no gene match.

CDR3 sequence (DNA): TGTGCCAGCAGCTTGGGCAGGGTGAGCAATCAGCCCCAGCATTTT. It is translated as CASSLGRVSNQPQHF. This chain uses TRBV7-2 with TRBJ1-5; possible D gene TRBD1, 5 bases. In germline, CDR1 is SGHTA, CDR2 FQGNSA. Trimming shortened V by 3 bases and J by 1 base, and 10 bases separated the two germline ends. The CDR3 loop spans 15 amino acids.

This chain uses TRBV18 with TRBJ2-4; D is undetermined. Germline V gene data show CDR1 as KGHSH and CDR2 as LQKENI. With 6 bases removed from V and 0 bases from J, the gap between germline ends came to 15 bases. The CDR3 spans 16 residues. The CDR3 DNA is TGTGCCAGCTCGCGTTACAGAGTTCTAGCCAAAAACATTCAGTACTTC. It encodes CASSRYRVLAKNIQYF.

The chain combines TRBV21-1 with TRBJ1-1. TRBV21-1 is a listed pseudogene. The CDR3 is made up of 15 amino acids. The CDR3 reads CASSKYLPGNTEAFF. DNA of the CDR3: TGTGCCAGCAGCAAATATTTGCCCGGGAACACTGAAGCTTTCTTT.

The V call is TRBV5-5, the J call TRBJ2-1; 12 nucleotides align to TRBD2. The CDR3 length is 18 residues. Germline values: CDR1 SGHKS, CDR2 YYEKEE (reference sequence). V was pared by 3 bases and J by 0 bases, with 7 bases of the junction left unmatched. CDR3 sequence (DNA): TGTGCCAGCAGCTATACTAGCGGGAGGACGAGCTCCTACAATGAGCAGTTCTTC. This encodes CASSYTSGRTSSYNEQFF.

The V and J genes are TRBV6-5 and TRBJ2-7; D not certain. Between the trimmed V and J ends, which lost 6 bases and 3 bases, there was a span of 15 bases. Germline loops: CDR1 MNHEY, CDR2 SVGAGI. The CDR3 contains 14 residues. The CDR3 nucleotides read TGTGCCAGCAGCCCCGGCTTTTACTACTACGAGCAGTACTTC. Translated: CASSPGFYYYEQYF.